The 18 T cell receptor beta chains below come from one sample, sequenced in a study of cytomegalovirus exposure and HLA in healthy donors. 60 Vbeta and 13 Jbeta primers were used in PCR. The method was immunoSEQ multiplex PCR; TCRdb's version includes in-frame clones alone and lacks a portion of them. This table holds 98,000 or so clones, 70% to 80% found once. Specimen: PBMCs. The source is a man in his fifties or sixties in good health and CMV-seropositive.

Points on this clone: This sample includes further DNA sequences coding for the same CDR3. The J gene is TRBJ1-1, the V gene TRBV6-5; unclear D gene. The V end was cut by 4 bases, the J end by 0 bases, with 3 bases between. There are 12 residues in the CDR3. Per germline, CDR1 MNHEY and CDR2 SVGAGI. The CDR3 sequence is CASSSVNTEAFF. CDR3 nucleotides: TGTGCCAGCAGTTCGGTGAACACTGAAGCTTTCTTT.

The chain carries TRBV6-6 and TRBJ1-4; 7 bases match TRBD1. CDR3 length: 15 residues. Germline CDR1 is MNHNY and CDR2 is SVGAGI (reference sequence). Germline trimming cut 5 bases from V and 7 bases from J; bases unmatched to any gene: 10. The chain's CDR3 is CASSPPGTVSEKLFF. CDR3 DNA sequence: TGTGCCAGCAGTCCTCCCGGGACAGTCAGTGAAAAACTGTTTTTT.

V usage is TRBV15 and J usage is TRBJ2-5, with D unclear. The assigned J gene may be wrong: the sequence end matches TRBJ2-7 better. From germline, CDR1 is LNHNV and CDR2 YYDKDF (reference sequence). The CDR3 is made up of 13 amino acids. CDR3 protein: CATSRDWAYEQYF. The CDR3 DNA sequence: TGTGCCACCAGCAGAGACTGGGCCTACGAGCAGTACTTC.

The chain recombines TRBV27 with TRBJ2-3, with 12 positions matching TRBD1. The V and J ends lost 6 bases and 9 bases, in that order; junction bases with no gene match: 13. In germline, CDR1 is MNHEY, CDR2 SMNVEV (reference sequence). The CDR3 extends over 16 amino acids. CDR3 bases: TGTGCCAGCAGATCGGGGACAGGGGGCTCCACACGAACGCAGTATTTT. Residues: CASRSGTGGSTRTQYF.

The CDR3 loop is CASTGGQYTQYF. CDR3 coding DNA: TGTGCCAGCACCGGCGGCCAGTATACGCAGTATTTT. The gene calls are TRBV6-1 and TRBJ2-3, with D hard to call. The CDR3 has 12 residues. V lost 7 bases and J lost 7, with 12 bases in between. Looked up from germline, CDR1 is MNHNS and CDR2 is SASEGT.

V gene TRBV5-1 combines with J gene TRBJ1-2; TRBD1 is a possible D gene (5 bases). CDR1 and CDR2 (germline): SGHRS, YFSETQ. This CDR3 spans 15 amino acids. V was cut by 0 bases and J by 4 bases, with 13 bases left in between. CDR3: CASSLAVAGGYGYTF. For the CDR3, the DNA is TGCGCCAGCAGCTTGGCAGTTGCGGGGGGCTATGGCTACACCTTC. Complete variable domain (other parts from reference TRBV5-1 and TRBJ1-2): KAGVTQTPRYLIKTRGQQVTLSCSPISGHRSVSWYQQTPGQGLQFLFEYFSETQRNKGNFPGRFSGRQFSNSRSEMNVSTLELGDSALYLCASSLAVAGGYGYTFGSGTRLTVV.

CDR3 amino acids: CASSPGTGQETQYF. Here the CDR3 DNA reads TGTGCCAGCTCACCTGGGACAGGGCAAGAGACCCAGTACTTC. The V and J genes are TRBV18 and TRBJ2-5; TRBD1 matches 9 bases. The germline V gene encodes CDR1 KGHSH and CDR2 LQKENI. This CDR3 spans 14 amino acids. Trimming cost V 3 bases and J 2 bases; bases outside gene matches: 1.

This sequence joins TRBV6-5 and TRBJ2-3, with D hard to call. Per the germline V gene, CDR1 is MNHEY and CDR2 is SVGAGI. The CDR3 is made up of 12 amino acids. The V end lost 7 bases, the J end lost 4 bases, and 9 bases lay between the germline ends. The CDR3 here is CASTGYADTQYF. As DNA, the CDR3 is TGTGCCAGCACGGGTTATGCAGATACGCAGTATTTT.

This clone was counted once. The chain employs TRBV10-2 and TRBJ1-1; 8 bases align to TRBD1. This CDR3 contains 15 residues. V shed 3 bases and J 1 base; nucleotides not matched to a gene: 4. CDR1 WSHSY and CDR2 SAAADI come from the germline V gene. The CDR3 DNA is TGCGCCAGCAGTGATAAGGGACAGGCGAACACTGAAGCTTTCTTT. It specifies CASSDKGQANTEAFF.

The chain couples TRBV6-5 to TRBJ1-1; TRBD1 might be the D (5 bases). This CDR3 is built from 13 residues. CDR1 is MNHEY and CDR2 is SVGAGI in the germline V gene. Trimming stripped 4 bases from V and 4 bases from J, with 10 bases between. DNA for the CDR3: TGTGCCAGCAGTTGGGTAGGGGCCACTGAAGCTTTCTTT. Translation gives CASSWVGATEAFF.

V gene TRBV6-5 combines with J gene TRBJ2-3; D uncertain. This CDR3 spans 13 amino acids. Germline loops: CDR1 MNHEY, CDR2 SVGAGI. The V end lost 7 bases, the J end lost 1 base, and 9 bases lay between the germline ends. CDR3 sequence reads: CASKRPGTDTQYF. Here the CDR3 DNA reads TGTGCCAGCAAGCGACCCGGCACAGATACGCAGTATTTT.

This chain joins TRBV12-5 and TRBJ1-2; D might be TRBD1 (5 bases). The ends were cut back, 8 bases at V and 1 base at J, with 14 bases in the middle. Germline assignment: CDR1 LGHNT and CDR2 FRNRAP. CDR3 length: 14 residues. CDR3 amino acids: CASRGEGGNYGYTF. CDR3 DNA sequence: TGTGCTAGTCGAGGGGAGGGAGGTAACTATGGCTACACCTTC.

This clone showed up just a few times. The chain carries TRBV19 and TRBJ2-7, with 8 bases lining up with TRBD1. With 6 bases clipped from V and 8 bases from J, the junction kept 12 bases outside the gene matches. The CDR3 contains 14 residues. Germline V CDR1 and CDR2: LNHDA, SQIVND (reference sequence). The CDR3 here is CASREGQDHSQQYF. CDR3 nucleotides: TGTGCCAGTAGAGAGGGACAGGACCACTCCCAGCAGTACTTC.

V is TRBV5-6 and J is TRBJ2-1; the match to TRBD2 covers 14 bases. The CDR3 is 14 residues long. J lost 15 bases, V lost 7 bases, and 12 bases had no gene match. The germline V gene encodes CDR1 SGHDT and CDR2 YYEEEE. CDR3 loop: CASGRLAGGPSSFF. As DNA, the CDR3 is TGTGCCAGCGGCAGACTAGCGGGGGGGCCGTCTTCGTTCTTC.

This chain uses TRBV6-5 with TRBJ1-1; the D is unclear. The germline V gene has CDR1 MNHEY and CDR2 SVGAGI. The CDR3 extends over 14 amino acids. Trimming removed 2 bases at V and 4 bases at J, with 11 bases between. CDR3 residues: CASSYELPSTEAFF. For the CDR3, the DNA is TGTGCCAGCAGTTACGAACTACCGAGCACTGAAGCTTTCTTT.

The chain employs TRBV9 and TRBJ2-3, with D possibly TRBD2 on 7 matching bases. V lost 0 bases to trimming and J lost 1 base, with 12 bases between them. CDR1 is SGDLS and CDR2 is YYNGEE in the germline V gene. This CDR3 comprises 16 residues. The DNA of the CDR3 is TGTGCCAGCAGCGTAGGGGAGGGGGGACGCACAGATACGCAGTATTTT. It codes for CASSVGEGGRTDTQYF.

This chain links TRBV7-9 with TRBJ1-6; TRBD1 is a possible D gene (5 bases). V lost 5 bases to trimming and J lost 7 bases, with 15 bases between them. The CDR3 loop spans 15 amino acids. Germline assignment: CDR1 SEHNR and CDR2 FQNEAQ (reference sequence). The CDR3 loop is CASSPREGLNSPLHF. The CDR3 DNA follows: TGTGCCAGCAGCCCTAGGGAGGGGCTGAATTCACCCCTCCACTTT. The full variable domain, its missing parts supplied by reference TRBV7-9 and TRBJ1-6, is DTGVSQNPRHKITKRGQNVTFRCDPISEHNRLYWYRQTLGQGPEFLTYFQNEAQLEKSRLLSDRFSAERPKGSFSTLEIQRTEQGDSAMYLCASSPREGLNSPLHFGNGTRLTVT.

The V call is TRBV7-3, the J call TRBJ2-2, with 12 bases fitting TRBD1. This CDR3 comprises 16 residues. Germline V gives CDR1 SGHTA, CDR2 FQGTGA. V trimming: 5 bases; J trimming: 6 bases; junction bases outside the gene matches: 7. The CDR3 protein is CASSRSGTGGPGELFF. The CDR3 DNA is TGTGCCAGCAGCCGAAGCGGGACAGGGGGCCCCGGGGAGCTGTTTTTT.